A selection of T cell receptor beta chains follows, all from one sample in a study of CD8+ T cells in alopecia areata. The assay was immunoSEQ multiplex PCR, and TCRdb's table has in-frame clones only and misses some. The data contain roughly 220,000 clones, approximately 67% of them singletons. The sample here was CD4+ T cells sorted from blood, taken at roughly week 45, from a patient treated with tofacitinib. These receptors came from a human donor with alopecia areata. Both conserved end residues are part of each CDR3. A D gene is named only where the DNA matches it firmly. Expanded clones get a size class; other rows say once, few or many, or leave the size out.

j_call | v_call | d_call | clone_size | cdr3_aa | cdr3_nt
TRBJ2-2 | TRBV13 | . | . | CASSFNSPAVSGELFF | TGTGCCAGCAGCTTCAACAGCCCGGCAGTCTCCGGGGAGCTGTTTTTT
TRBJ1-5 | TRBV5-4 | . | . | CASSQGRDQPQHF | TGCGCCAGCAGCCAAGGTAGAGATCAGCCCCAGCATTTT
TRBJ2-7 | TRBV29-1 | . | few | CSVAPGPGSYEQYF | TGCAGCGTTGCCCCGGGTCCTGGCTCCTACGAGCAGTACTTC
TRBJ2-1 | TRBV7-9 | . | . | CASSLSSWDPYNEQFF | TGTGCCAGCAGCTTAAGTTCTTGGGACCCTTACAATGAGCAGTTCTTC
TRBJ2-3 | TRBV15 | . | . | CATSWRGEGTDTQYF | TGTGCCACCAGCTGGAGGGGGGAAGGGACAGATACGCAGTATTTT
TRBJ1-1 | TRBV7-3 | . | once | CASSEGDTEAFF | TGTGCCAGCAGCGAGGGGGACACTGAAGCTTTCTTT
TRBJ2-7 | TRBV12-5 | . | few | CASGYHRDEGHEQYF | TGTGCTAGTGGTTACCACAGGGACGAGGGGCACGAGCAGTACTTC
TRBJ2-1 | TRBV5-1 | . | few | CASSLVGLSYNEQFF | TGCGCCAGCAGCTTGGTTGGCCTCTCCTACAATGAGCAGTTCTTC
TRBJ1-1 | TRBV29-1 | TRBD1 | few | CSVSDRGRVNTEAFF | TGCAGCGTCTCGGACAGGGGACGTGTGAACACTGAAGCTTTCTTT
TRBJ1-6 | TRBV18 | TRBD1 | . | CASSPTGGNSPLHF | TGTGCCAGCTCCCCGACAGGGGGAAATTCACCCCTCCACTTT
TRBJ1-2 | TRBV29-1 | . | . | CSAAGVNYGYTF | TGCAGCGCCGCAGGGGTTAACTATGGCTACACCTTC
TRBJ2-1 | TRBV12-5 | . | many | CASVPKFNEQFF | TGTGCTAGTGTTCCTAAATTCAATGAGCAGTTCTTC
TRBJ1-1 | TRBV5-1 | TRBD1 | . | CASSLQGASTEAFF | TGCGCCAGCAGCTTACAGGGGGCGAGCACTGAAGCTTTCTTT
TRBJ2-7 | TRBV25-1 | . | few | CASSELTGSEQYF | TGTGCCAGCAGTGAATTAACAGGGAGCGAGCAGTACTTC
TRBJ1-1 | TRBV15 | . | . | CATSRAENTEAFF | TGTGCCACCAGCAGAGCCGAGAACACTGAAGCTTTCTTT
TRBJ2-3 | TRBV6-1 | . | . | CASSGAPRNTDTQYF | TGTGCCAGCAGTGGGGCACCACGAAACACAGATACGCAGTATTTT
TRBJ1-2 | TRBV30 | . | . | CAWRALGVYGYTF | TGTGCCTGGAGGGCCTTAGGGGTCTATGGCTACACCTTC